This T cell receptor (beta chain) was recorded in a study of regulatory T cells in long-lasting Graves disease. The time point was: persistent/refractory GD, antithyroid drugs over 5 years with positive TRAb. Preparation of the TCR library used RNA extracted from PBMCs. The TCR beta library used iRepertoire HTBI primers with Arm-PCR amplification of CDR3. TCRdb independently ran MiXCR on the multiplex PCR reads; one entry per CDR3 protein. Of about 430,000 distinct CDR3 sequences listed, over 20% were seen once; the top ten hold 14%. The CDR3 runs to 14 residues. Germline CDR1 DFQATT, CDR2 SNEGSKA (reference sequence). V lost 6 bases to trimming and J lost 5 bases, with 19 bases between them.

The chain is built from TRBV20-1 and TRBJ1-2; D is undetermined. The clonotype was recovered from a female donor with Graves disease. The sample in question was peripheral blood mononuclear cells (PBMCs), obtained when the disease was refractory, from a patient treated with antithyroid drugs. CDR3 protein: CSATLEPRSYGYTF. CDR3 coding DNA: TGCAGTGCAACCCTAGAGCCTAGATCTTATGGCTACACCTTC.